The 12 T cell receptor beta chains presented below share a single source sample, sequenced in a study of cytotoxic CD8 clonotypes in ibrutinib-treated CLL. The protocol was immunoSEQ multiplex PCR, while the TCRdb copy is restricted to in-frame clones and leaves out a portion. The table records about 300,000 clones, less than 85% of them present only once. The input for sequencing was PBMCs, taken at disease progression, from a patient treated with ibrutinib. Every receptor here comes from a human donor with chronic lymphocytic leukemia.

This clone was seen once. V usage is TRBV4-1 and J usage is TRBJ2-7, with D possibly TRBD2 on 6 matching bases. The V and J ends lost 0 bases and 2 bases respectively, with 17 bases between them. Germline V lookup: CDR1 MGHRA, CDR2 YSYEKL. This CDR3 has 17 amino acids. CDR3 sequence: CASSQDFNLAGTYEQYF. For the CDR3, the DNA is TGCGCCAGCAGCCAAGATTTTAATCTCGCGGGAACCTACGAGCAGTACTTC.

The chain uses TRBV28 and TRBJ1-5; D might be TRBD1 (5 bases). Trimming stripped 3 bases from V and 6 bases from J, with 15 bases between. There are 15 residues in the CDR3. The germline gives CDR1 MDHEN, CDR2 SYDVKM. CDR3 region: CASSFRQGGSQPQHF. The CDR3, as DNA: TGTGCCAGCAGTTTTCGTCAGGGAGGCTCTCAGCCCCAGCATTTT.

The chain links TRBV28 to TRBJ2-7; 12 positions match TRBD2. This CDR3 comprises 15 residues. Germline values: CDR1 MDHEN, CDR2 SYDVKM. The V gene end was trimmed by 7 bases and the J gene end by 7 bases; junction bases not matched to a gene: 11. CDR3 coding DNA: TGTGCCAGCACGAGGACTAGCGGGAAGGCTGATGAGCAGTACTTC. Translated, it gives CASTRTSGKADEQYF. Full variable domain (outside the CDR3, taken from reference TRBV28 and TRBJ2-7): DVKVTQSSRYLVKRTGEKVFLECVQDMDHENMFWYRQDPGLGLRLIYFSYDVKMKEKGDIPEGYSVSREKKERFSLILESASTNQTSMYLCASTRTSGKADEQYFGPGTRLTVT.

The chain links TRBV5-1 to TRBJ2-1, with D unresolved. From germline, CDR1 is SGHRS and CDR2 YFSETQ. V lost 4 bases and J lost 5, with 16 bases in between. CDR3 length: 15 residues. The CDR3 region is CASSPAVGRHNEQFF. The CDR3 DNA reads as TGCGCCAGCAGCCCCGCGGTGGGTAGACACAATGAGCAGTTCTTC.

J is TRBJ2-1 and V is TRBV19; D remains ambiguous. The CDR3 has 12 residues. Germline assignment: CDR1 LNHDA and CDR2 SQIVND (reference sequence). Deletions cut 1 base from V and 2 bases from J, with 0 bases between. CDR3 in DNA: TGTGCCAGTAGTATAGCCTACAATGAGCAGTTCTTC. Translating gives CASSIAYNEQFF. The full variable domain, in which reference TRBV19 and TRBJ2-1 provide the parts outside the CDR3, is DGGITQSPKYLFRKEGQNVTLSCEQNLNHDAMYWYRQDPGQGLRLIYYSQIVNDFQKGDIAEGYSVSREKKESFPLTVTSAQKNPTAFYLCASSIAYNEQFFGPGTRLTVL.

This clone was observed a single time. The chain has TRBV5-5 and TRBJ2-1, with TRBD2 matching over 9 bases. The germline CDR1 and CDR2 sequences are SGHKS and YYEKEE (reference sequence). V lost 4 bases, J lost 10 bases, and 21 bases stayed unmatched. This CDR3 contains 18 residues. CDR3 DNA: TGTGCCAGCAGCCCGACAGCCCCGGGACTAGCCCGCCCAAGGGAGCAGTTCTTC. It specifies CASSPTAPGLARPREQFF.

This clone was counted only a few times. The chain uses TRBV5-4 and TRBJ1-1, with D maybe TRBD1 (5 bases). Germline values: CDR1 SGHNT, CDR2 YYREEE (reference sequence). The CDR3 contains 14 residues. Deletions cut 5 bases from V and 1 base from J, with 12 bases between. In nucleotides, the CDR3 is TGTGCCAGCAGTCGGGGCACGGGGAACACTGAAGCTTTCTTT. It translates to CASSRGTGNTEAFF.

The J gene is TRBJ2-3, the V gene TRBV4-2; 12 bases agree with TRBD2. CDR1 is LGHNA, CDR2 YNFKEQ, per germline. The V gene end was trimmed by 1 base and the J gene end by 1 base; junction bases not matched to a gene: 3. There are 17 residues in the CDR3. DNA of the CDR3: TGTGCCAGCAGCCAAGGGACTAGCGGGGCGGGCACAGATACGCAGTATTTT. Its protein is CASSQGTSGAGTDTQYF.

This clone was recorded only once. The gene calls are TRBV6-5 and TRBJ2-1, with D tentatively TRBD2 (5 bases). From germline, CDR1 is MNHEY and CDR2 SVGAGI. Trimming left V 2 bases short and J 3 bases short, with 14 bases between. The CDR3 has 16 amino acids. The CDR3 reads CASSYVPYRGYNEQFF. In DNA form, the CDR3 reads TGTGCCAGCAGTTACGTCCCCTATCGGGGCTACAATGAGCAGTTCTTC.

The chain uses TRBV28 and TRBJ2-3, with D uncertain. The CDR3 totals 14 residues. V gave up 5 bases and J gave up 0 bases, with 9 bases separating them. Germline CDR1 reads MDHEN; CDR2 reads SYDVKM. CDR3 loop: CASSGADSTDTQYF. The CDR3 DNA sequence: TGTGCCAGCAGTGGCGCAGACAGCACAGATACGCAGTATTTT.

The chain links TRBV20-1 to TRBJ2-1; TRBD1 might be the D (8 bases). Germline CDR1 is DFQATT and CDR2 is SNEGSKA (reference sequence). V dropped 7 bases and J dropped 9 bases, with 10 bases sitting between them. The CDR3 sequence is 10 residues long. The CDR3 loop is CSDRGGEQFF. CDR3 nucleotide sequence: TGCAGTGACAGGGGGGGTGAGCAGTTCTTC.

In nucleotides, the CDR3 is TGTGCCAGCAGCTTCAGGGGAGTGAACACTGAAGCTTTCTTT. Translated, it gives CASSFRGVNTEAFF. This chain links TRBV6-5 with TRBJ1-1; TRBD1 might be the D (6 bases). The germline V gene has CDR1 MNHEY and CDR2 SVGAGI. The CDR3 covers 14 residues. V was pared by 6 bases and J by 0 bases, with 11 bases between.